The clone carrying this T cell receptor (beta chain) appeared many times. Its specificity is unknown. Construction of TCR beta libraries relied on iRepertoire HTBI primers and on Arm-PCR targeting CDR3 regions. TCRdb re-analysed the multiplex PCR reads in MiXCR, keeping a single row per CDR3 protein. Of 450,000 or so distinct CDR3 sequences listed, roughly 20% are singletons. This record belongs to a study of regulatory T cells in long-lasting Graves disease. Points from the study as a whole: It was in persistent disease that TRBV28, TRBJ1-2 and TRBJ2-5 were favored. Few sampled subjects may have lowered accuracy.

Time point of the sample: persistent/refractory GD, antithyroid drugs over 5 years with positive TRAb. Scientists built the TCR library using RNA that was extracted from PBMCs. The CDR3 extends over 15 amino acids. Looked up from germline, CDR1 is MNHNS and CDR2 is SASEGT. With 1 base removed from V and 2 bases from J, the gap between germline ends came to 11 bases. The sequenced sample was peripheral blood mononuclear cells (PBMCs), obtained when the disease was refractory, from a patient treated with antithyroid drugs. This chain connects TRBV6-1 to TRBJ1-2; TRBD1 might be the D (6 bases). This TCR came from a female donor with Graves disease. The CDR3 region has the DNA TGTGCCAGCAGTGAAGAAAGGGGGATCAACTATGGCTACACCTTC. This codes for CASSEERGINYGYTF.